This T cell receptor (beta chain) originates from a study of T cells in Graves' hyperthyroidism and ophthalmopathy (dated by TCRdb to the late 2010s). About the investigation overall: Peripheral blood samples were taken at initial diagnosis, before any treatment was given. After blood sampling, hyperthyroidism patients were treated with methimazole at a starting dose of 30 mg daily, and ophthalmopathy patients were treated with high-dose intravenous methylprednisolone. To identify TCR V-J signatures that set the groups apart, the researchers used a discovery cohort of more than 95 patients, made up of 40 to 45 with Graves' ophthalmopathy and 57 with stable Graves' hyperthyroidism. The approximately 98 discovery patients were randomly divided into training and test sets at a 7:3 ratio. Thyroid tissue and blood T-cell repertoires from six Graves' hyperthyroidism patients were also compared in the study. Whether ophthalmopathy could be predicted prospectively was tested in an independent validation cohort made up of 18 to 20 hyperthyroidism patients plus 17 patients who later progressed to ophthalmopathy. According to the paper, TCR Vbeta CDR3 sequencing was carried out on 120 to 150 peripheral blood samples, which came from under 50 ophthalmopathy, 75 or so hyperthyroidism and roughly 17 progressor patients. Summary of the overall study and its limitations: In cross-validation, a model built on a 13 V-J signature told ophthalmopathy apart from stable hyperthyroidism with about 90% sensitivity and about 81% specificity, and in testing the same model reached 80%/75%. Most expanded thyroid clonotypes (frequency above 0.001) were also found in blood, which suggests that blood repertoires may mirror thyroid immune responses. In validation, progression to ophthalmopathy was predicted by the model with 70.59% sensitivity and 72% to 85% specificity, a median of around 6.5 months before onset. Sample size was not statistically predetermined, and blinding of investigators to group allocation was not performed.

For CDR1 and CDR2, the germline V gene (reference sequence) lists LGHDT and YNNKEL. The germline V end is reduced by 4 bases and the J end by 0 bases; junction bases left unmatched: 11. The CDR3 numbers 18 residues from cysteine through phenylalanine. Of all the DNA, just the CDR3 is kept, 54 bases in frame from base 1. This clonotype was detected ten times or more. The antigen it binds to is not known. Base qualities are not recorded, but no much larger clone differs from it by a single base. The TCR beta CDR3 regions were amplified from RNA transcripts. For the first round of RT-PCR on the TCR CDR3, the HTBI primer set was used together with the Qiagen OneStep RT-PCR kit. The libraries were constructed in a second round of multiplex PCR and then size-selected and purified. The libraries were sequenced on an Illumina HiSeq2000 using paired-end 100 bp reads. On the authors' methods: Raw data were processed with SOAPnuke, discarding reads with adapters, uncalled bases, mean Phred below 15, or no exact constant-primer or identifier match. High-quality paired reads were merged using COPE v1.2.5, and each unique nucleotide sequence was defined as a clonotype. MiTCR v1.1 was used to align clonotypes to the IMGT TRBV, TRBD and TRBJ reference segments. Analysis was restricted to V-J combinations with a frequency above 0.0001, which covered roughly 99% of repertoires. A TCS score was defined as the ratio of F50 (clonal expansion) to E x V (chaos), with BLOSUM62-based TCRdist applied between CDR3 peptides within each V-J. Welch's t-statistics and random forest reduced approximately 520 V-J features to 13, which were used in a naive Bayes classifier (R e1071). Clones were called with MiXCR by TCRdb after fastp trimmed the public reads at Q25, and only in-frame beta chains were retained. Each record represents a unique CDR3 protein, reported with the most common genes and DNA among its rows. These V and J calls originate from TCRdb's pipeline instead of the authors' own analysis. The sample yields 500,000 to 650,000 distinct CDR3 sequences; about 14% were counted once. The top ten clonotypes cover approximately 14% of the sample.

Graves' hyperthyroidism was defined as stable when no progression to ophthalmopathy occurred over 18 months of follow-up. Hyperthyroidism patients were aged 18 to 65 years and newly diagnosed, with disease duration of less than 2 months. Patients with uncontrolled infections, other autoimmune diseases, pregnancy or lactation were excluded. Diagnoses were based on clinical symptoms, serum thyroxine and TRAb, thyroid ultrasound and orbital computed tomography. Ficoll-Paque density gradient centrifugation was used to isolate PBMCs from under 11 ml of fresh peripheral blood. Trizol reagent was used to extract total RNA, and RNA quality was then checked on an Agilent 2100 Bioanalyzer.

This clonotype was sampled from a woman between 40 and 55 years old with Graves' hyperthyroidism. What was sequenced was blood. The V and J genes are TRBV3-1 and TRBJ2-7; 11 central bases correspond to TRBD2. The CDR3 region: CASSRTGTSGSSSYEQYF. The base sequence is TGTGCCAGCAGCCGAACCGGGACTAGCGGATCGAGCTCCTACGAGCAGTACTTC.